Presented here are 27 T cell receptor beta chains from one specimen sequenced in a study of beta chain features in type 1 diabetes. Findings and limits, study-wide: People with Type 1 diabetes carried modestly yet significantly shorter TCRB CDR3s in all four CD4+ subsets.

TCRB transcripts that were expressed got sequenced, as all of the isolated RNA had been reverse transcribed. Assay used: immunoSEQ multiplex PCR; TCRdb lists only in-frame clones, some missing. The repertoire has 240,000 or so clones, around 21% of them found once; the top ten carry about 0.027%. Their antigens remain unidentified. The source material was naive CD4+ T cells from blood. All receptors come from a woman aged 40-49 years with type 1 diabetes.

The gene calls are TRBV19 and TRBJ2-3; 13 bases map to TRBD2. After removal of 3 bases from V and 5 bases from J, the junction contained 11 bases not matched to a gene. CDR3 size: 18 residues. Per germline, CDR1 LNHDA and CDR2 SQIVND (reference sequence). For the CDR3, the DNA is TGTGCCAGTAGTATCCCCTTGACTAGCGGGAGGTCTGGAGATACGCAGTATTTT. This gives the protein CASSIPLTSGRSGDTQYF.

This clone was observed once. This rearrangement joins TRBV6-6 to TRBJ2-7; 9 bases match TRBD1. This CDR3 has 16 amino acids. Germline V gene sequence: CDR1 MNHNY, CDR2 SVGAGI (reference sequence). The J segment lost 1 base and the V segment lost 0 bases, leaving 4 bases of the junction unmatched. The CDR3 sequence: CASSYSGTGTSYEQYF. For the CDR3, the DNA is TGTGCCAGCAGTTACTCGGGGACAGGGACTTCCTACGAGCAGTACTTC.

The chain is built from TRBV9 and TRBJ2-7; D may be TRBD1 (6 bases). Between the trimmed V and J ends, which lost 4 bases and 3 bases, there was a span of 17 bases. CDR1 and CDR2 from the germline V gene are SGDLS and YYNGEE. The CDR3 is 15 amino acids. The CDR3 coding sequence is TGTGCCAGCAGCCCATCATCCCGGGACAACTACGAGCAGTACTTC. It codes for CASSPSSRDNYEQYF.

This clone was counted between two and nine times. The V and J genes are TRBV19 and TRBJ2-5; 8 positions match TRBD2. The J segment lost 7 bases and the V segment lost 6 bases, leaving 10 bases of the junction unmatched. Germline V gene data show CDR1 as LNHDA and CDR2 as SQIVND (reference sequence). The length of the CDR3 is 14 residues. For the CDR3, the DNA is TGTGCCAGTAGCCCGTCCGGGGGGGGAGTGACCCAGTACTTC. It specifies CASSPSGGGVTQYF.

This clone came up a few times. The chain combines TRBV7-9 with TRBJ2-5, with unresolved D. The CDR3 is made up of 14 amino acids. V was pared by 1 base and J by 2 bases, with 8 bases between. In germline, CDR1 is SEHNR, CDR2 FQNEAQ (reference sequence). CDR3 loop: CASSLGGVQETQYF. CDR3 nucleotide sequence: TGTGCCAGCAGCTTAGGCGGAGTTCAAGAGACCCAGTACTTC.

This chain connects TRBV15 to TRBJ2-3, with 7 bases identical to TRBD2. V shed 5 bases, J shed 0 bases, and the junction held 14 bases outside the gene matches. Germline CDR1 reads LNHNV; CDR2 reads YYDKDF (reference sequence). The CDR3 is 18 amino acids. The DNA of the CDR3 is TGTGCCACCAGCCACTCGGGGGGTCATTTGCGTAGCACAGATACGCAGTATTTT. Translation: CATSHSGGHLRSTDTQYF.

This clone was counted only a few times. V usage is TRBV19 and J usage is TRBJ1-5, with 11 positions matching TRBD1. With 10 bases clipped from V and 4 bases from J, the junction kept 9 bases outside the gene matches. This CDR3 has 15 amino acids. Looked up from germline, CDR1 is LNHDA and CDR2 is SQIVND (reference sequence). The CDR3 is CATADRGQGNQPQHF. The CDR3 DNA reads TGTGCCACCGCGGACAGGGGGCAAGGGAATCAGCCCCAGCATTTT.

This clone turned up a few times. This chain connects TRBV4-3 to TRBJ1-5, with TRBD1 matching 7 bases. The V gene's germline CDR1 is LGHNA and CDR2 YSLEER. J gave up 7 bases and V 2 bases, and 8 bases lay outside the gene matches. This CDR3 region has 15 residues. As DNA, the CDR3 is TGCGCCAGCAGCCAATCCCCAGGGGGTAGGCAGCCCCAGCATTTT. Protein sequence: CASSQSPGGRQPQHF.

This clone showed up just a few times. This chain uses TRBV6-6 with TRBJ2-7, with D maybe TRBD1 (6 bases). Germline V lookup: CDR1 MNHNY, CDR2 SVGAGI (reference sequence). Trimming pared 7 bases from V and 1 base from J, leaving 17 bases between. This CDR3 comprises 15 residues. CDR3 in amino acids: CASNSNRVGSYEQYF. DNA for the CDR3: TGTGCCAGCAACTCCAACAGGGTAGGGTCCTACGAGCAGTACTTC.

In its sample, this clone was seen a few times. This chain joins TRBV28 and TRBJ2-7; D is ambiguous. Germline-derived CDR1 and CDR2 are MDHEN and SYDVKM. V dropped 2 bases and J dropped 3 bases, with 8 bases sitting between them. The CDR3 runs 13 residues. CDR3 protein: CASSLDLFYEQYF. Written as DNA, the CDR3 is TGTGCCAGCAGTTTAGACTTATTCTACGAGCAGTACTTC.

This clone was observed a single time. The rearrangement uses TRBV5-4 and TRBJ2-3, with D perhaps matching TRBD2 (6 bases). This CDR3 is 14 amino acids long. From germline, CDR1 is SGHNT and CDR2 YYREEE (reference sequence). V was trimmed by 9 bases and J by 0 bases, leaving 14 bases between them. DNA for the CDR3: TGTGCCACTGATCGGGGGTACAGCACAGATACGCAGTATTTT. Amino acids: CATDRGYSTDTQYF.

The table lists this clone with a few counts. The CDR3 sequence: CASSRNLGLHNEQFF. Written as DNA, the CDR3 is TGTGCCAGCAGCCGTAATCTCGGACTTCACAATGAGCAGTTCTTC. The chain couples TRBV7-3 to TRBJ2-1; D possibly corresponds to TRBD2 (5 bases). CDR3 length equals 15 residues. V lost 5 bases to trimming and J lost 5 bases, with 16 bases between them. Germline V gives CDR1 SGHTA, CDR2 FQGTGA.

V usage is TRBV15 and J usage is TRBJ1-5; D remains ambiguous. V lost 1 base to trimming and J lost 9 bases, with 7 bases between them. Germline lookup yields CDR1 LNHNV and CDR2 YYDKDF (reference sequence). The CDR3 contains 12 residues. CDR3 nucleotide sequence: TGTGCCACCAGCAGAGCCTCGAGGCCCCAGCATTTT. This gives the protein CATSRASRPQHF.

This clone has only a few counts. The chain couples TRBV6-5 to TRBJ1-1; D is uncertain. V lost 6 bases and J lost 5, with 13 bases in between. This CDR3 has 13 residues. Germline V gives CDR1 MNHEY, CDR2 SVGAGI. The CDR3 loop reads CASSPVQRTEAFF. Written as DNA, the CDR3 is TGTGCCAGCAGCCCAGTCCAGCGGACTGAAGCTTTCTTT.

The rearrangement uses TRBV29-1 and TRBJ2-7; no firm D call. The CDR3 extends over 11 amino acids. V shed 1 base and J shed 3 bases, with 4 bases lying between them. Germline assignment: CDR1 SQVTM and CDR2 ANQGSEA. The CDR3: CSVEVNYEQYF. CDR3 coding DNA: TGCAGCGTTGAAGTCAACTACGAGCAGTACTTC.

The chain carries TRBV4-1 and TRBJ1-2; TRBD1 matches 7 bases. Germline V gene lookup returns CDR1 MGHRA and CDR2 YSYEKL. The CDR3 is 13 amino acids. The J segment lost 4 bases and the V segment lost 4 bases, leaving 3 bases of the junction unmatched. The chain's CDR3 is CASSRRDSYGYTF. The CDR3 nucleotides read TGCGCCAGCAGCCGCCGGGACAGCTATGGCTACACCTTC.

In DNA, the CDR3 is TGTGCCAGCAGCGAGTTAGCGGGGGGCAGAGGGAATGAGCAGTTCTTC. Protein product: CASSELAGGRGNEQFF. J is TRBJ2-1 and V is TRBV9; 10 nucleotides agree with TRBD2. Germline V CDR1 and CDR2: SGDLS, YYNGEE. Trimming took 3 bases from V and 7 from J; bases not matched to a gene: 10. CDR3 length: 16 amino acids.

V usage is TRBV5-4 and J usage is TRBJ2-5, with a possible D match to TRBD2 (6 bases). Germline CDR1 SGHNT, CDR2 YYREEE (reference sequence). V lost 4 bases, J lost 3 bases, and 7 bases lay in between. The CDR3 is made up of 12 amino acids. The CDR3 here is CASSRGKETQYF. The CDR3 bases are TGTGCCAGCAGCCGGGGGAAAGAGACCCAGTACTTC.

This clone was seen only a few times. V is TRBV19 and J is TRBJ2-3; 7 bases line up with TRBD2. Per the germline V gene, CDR1 is LNHDA and CDR2 is SQIVND (reference sequence). This CDR3 spans 15 amino acids. The J segment lost 0 bases and the V segment lost 3 bases, leaving 3 bases of the junction unmatched. The CDR3: CASSIRGVSTDTQYF. The CDR3 DNA sequence: TGTGCCAGTAGTATCCGGGGGGTAAGCACAGATACGCAGTATTTT. The whole variable domain, remainder taken from reference TRBV19 and TRBJ2-3, is DGGITQSPKYLFRKEGQNVTLSCEQNLNHDAMYWYRQDPGQGLRLIYYSQIVNDFQKGDIAEGYSVSREKKESFPLTVTSAQKNPTAFYLCASSIRGVSTDTQYFGPGTRLTVL.

This clone came up a few times. The chain links TRBV4-3 to TRBJ2-7; D remains ambiguous. Germline values: CDR1 LGHNA, CDR2 YSLEER. Trimming shortened V by 4 bases and J by 2 bases, and 12 bases separated the two germline ends. CDR3 length: 14 amino acids. The CDR3: CASSLELSAYEQYF. The DNA for the CDR3 is TGCGCCAGCAGCCTCGAGCTGTCCGCCTACGAGCAGTACTTC.

The chain combines TRBV27 with TRBJ1-5; the match to TRBD1 covers 9 bases. This CDR3 is 13 amino acids long. Per germline, CDR1 MNHEY and CDR2 SMNVEV (reference sequence). Germline trimming cut 5 bases from V and 14 bases from J; bases unmatched to any gene: 10. The CDR3 bases are TGTGCCAGCAGTCTTGCCCGCGGGACAGGGAAGCATTTT. It specifies CASSLARGTGKHF.

The sample holds a few counts of this clone. J is TRBJ2-5 and V is TRBV4-3; a possible D gene is TRBD2 (5 bases). Trimming shortened V by 1 base and J by 5 bases, and 11 bases separated the two germline ends. Germline loops: CDR1 LGHNA, CDR2 YSLEER. The CDR3 runs 14 residues. The CDR3 sequence: CASSQAPWEETQYF. CDR3 DNA: TGCGCCAGCAGCCAAGCGCCGTGGGAGGAGACCCAGTACTTC.

Only a few counts were recorded for this clone. The chain employs TRBV2 and TRBJ2-7; TRBD1 matches 8 bases. Germline CDR1 reads SNHLY; CDR2 reads FYNNEI. J was trimmed by 2 bases and V by 6 bases; bases with no gene match: 3. CDR3 length: 13 amino acids. The CDR3 DNA sequence: TGTGCCAGCAGAGGACAGGGCCCCTACGAGCAGTACTTC. Translated: CASRGQGPYEQYF. Full variable domain (missing parts from reference TRBV2 and TRBJ2-7): EPEVTQTPSHQVTQMGQEVILRCVPISNHLYFYWYRQILGQKVEFLVSFYNNEISEKSEIFDDQFSVERPDGSNFTLKIRSTKLEDSAMYFCASRGQGPYEQYFGPGTRLTVT.

This clone has just a few counts. This rearrangement joins TRBV28 to TRBJ1-2; tentative D call: TRBD1 (5 bases). The V end was cut by 4 bases, the J end by 3 bases, with 12 bases between. There are 14 residues in the CDR3. Germline V gene data show CDR1 as MDHEN and CDR2 as SYDVKM. The DNA of the CDR3 is TGTGCCAGCAGTTGGGTAGGGGAACACTATGGCTACACCTTC. Amino acids: CASSWVGEHYGYTF.

Only a few counts were recorded for this clone. This specimen includes other DNA sequences encoding the same CDR3. The rearrangement links TRBV20-1 to TRBJ2-1; D is ambiguous. Germline V CDR1 and CDR2: DFQATT, SNEGSKA (reference sequence). Trimming removed 4 bases at V and 7 bases at J, with 5 bases between. CDR3 length: 10 residues. This chain's CDR3 is CSATTNEQFF. The CDR3, as DNA: TGCAGTGCTACTACTAATGAGCAGTTCTTC.

The chain carries TRBV11-1 and TRBJ2-6; TRBD1 aligns across 11 bases. CDR1 is SGHAT, CDR2 FQDESV, per germline (reference sequence). After removal of 6 bases from V and 4 bases from J, the junction contained 11 bases not matched to a gene. This CDR3 region has 18 residues. CDR3 loop: CASSNRDRGSEGANVLTF. CDR3 bases: TGTGCCAGCAGTAACCGGGACAGGGGGTCTGAAGGGGCCAACGTCCTGACTTTC.

V gene TRBV5-1 combines with J gene TRBJ2-5; 7 bases are shared with TRBD2. Trimming removed 0 bases from V and 5 bases from J; junction bases left unmatched: 4. The CDR3 spans 14 residues. Germline V gene data show CDR1 as SGHRS and CDR2 as YFSETQ. CDR3 loop: CASSLVTSLETQYF. Here the CDR3 DNA reads TGCGCCAGCAGCTTGGTGACTAGCCTTGAGACCCAGTACTTC.